The clone carrying this T cell receptor beta chain occurred a few times. Its antigen remains unidentified. These data are taken from a study of identifying expanded T cells in peripheral blood. Sequencing was performed with immunoSEQ multiplex PCR; in TCRdb, only in-frame clones are kept and a portion is missing. This table has over 65,000 clones, about 90% appearing once. Study-wide findings and caveats: Two-week clone count variance significantly increased as total template count grew. Differentially abundant clones: about 1.3 between replicates, about 15 at around 14 days, 19 to 20 at four.

The germline gives CDR1 SEHNR, CDR2 FQNEAQ (reference sequence). V shed 5 bases and J shed 3 bases, with 10 bases lying between them. CDR3 length: 13 residues. This TCR derives from a person aged 18 to 69 in good health. The sample comprised blood. V usage is TRBV7-9 and J usage is TRBJ2-5, with D unclear. DNA for the CDR3: TGTGCCAGCAGCCCGCCACGGAAAGAGACCCAGTACTTC. Its protein is CASSPPRKETQYF.